Presented here are 15 T cell receptor beta chains from one specimen sequenced in a study of CD8 T cells in Susac syndrome. Random hexamers were used to reverse transcribe the RNA input (roughly 0.5 to 1 ug). MiXCR was run by TCRdb on the immunoSEQ multiplex PCR reads, yielding one entry per CDR3 protein. The data contain some 100,000 distinct CDR3 sequences, about 93% of them singletons. The sequenced material came from CD4+ T cells from PBMCs. The source of these receptors is a human donor in good health.

This chain links TRBV11-1 with TRBJ2-7; TRBD2 aligns across 12 bases. Germline CDR1 reads SGHAT; CDR2 reads FQDESV (reference sequence). Germline trimming cut 5 bases from V and 3 bases from J; bases unmatched to any gene: 8. This CDR3 has 16 residues. The CDR3 DNA sequence: TGTGCCAGCAGCCCGCAGACTAGCGGGAGTGTCTACGAGCAGTACTTC. This encodes CASSPQTSGSVYEQYF.

As DNA, the CDR3 is TGTGCCAGCAGGAGGGGGCAGGGCAGCAATCAGCCCCAGCATTTT. This translates into CASRRGQGSNQPQHF. The chain links TRBV27 to TRBJ1-5; 7 bases are a match to TRBD1. CDR3 length equals 15 residues. J gave up 1 base and V 6 bases, and 6 bases lay outside the gene matches. Germline values: CDR1 MNHEY, CDR2 SMNVEV (reference sequence).

This clonotype is a singleton in its sample. The V call is TRBV25-1, the J call TRBJ2-3; TRBD2 agrees at 7 bases. The J segment lost 3 bases and the V segment lost 0 bases, leaving 6 bases of the junction unmatched. The CDR3 consists of 16 residues. Germline assignment: CDR1 MGHDK and CDR2 SYGVNS. The CDR3 sequence: CASSEYLSGHTDTQYF. In DNA, the CDR3 is TGTGCCAGCAGTGAATACCTTAGCGGGCATACAGATACGCAGTATTTT.

The V gene is TRBV4-1, the J gene TRBJ2-7; TRBD1 might be the D (6 bases). The CDR3 consists of 15 residues. Deletions cut 2 bases from V and 2 bases from J, with 13 bases between. Per germline, CDR1 MGHRA and CDR2 YSYEKL. CDR3 sequence (DNA): TGCGCCAGCAGCCAACTGGACAGATATCCCTACGAGCAGTACTTC. It codes for CASSQLDRYPYEQYF.

The rearrangement uses TRBV28 and TRBJ2-1; 7 positions match TRBD2. Germline CDR1 reads MDHEN; CDR2 reads SYDVKM. The CDR3 contains 16 residues. The junction had 12 bases not matched to a gene; V was cut back by 10 bases and J by 0 bases. The CDR3 here is CAILSSGAHSYNEQFF. In nucleotides, the CDR3 is TGTGCCATCCTTTCCAGCGGGGCGCACTCCTACAATGAGCAGTTCTTC.

The V gene is TRBV18, the J gene TRBJ2-7; D may be TRBD1 (6 bases). The ends were cut back, 0 bases at V and 3 bases at J, with 9 bases in the middle. The CDR3 sequence is 14 residues long. CDR1 and CDR2 from the germline V gene are KGHSH and LQKENI. For the CDR3, the DNA is TGTGCCAGCTCACCACCGGCAGGGGACTACGAGCAGTACTTC. This translates into CASSPPAGDYEQYF.

The V gene is TRBV4-2, the J gene TRBJ2-5; D uncertain. The germline gives CDR1 LGHNA, CDR2 YNFKEQ. This CDR3 has 14 amino acids. V was trimmed by 0 bases and J by 1 base, leaving 6 bases between them. The CDR3 DNA is TGTGCCAGCAGCCAAGACCTCCTCCAAGAGACCCAGTACTTC. Its protein is CASSQDLLQETQYF.

The CDR3, as DNA: TGTGCCAGCACCACCCAAGGTAGCGGGGACACCGGGGAGCTGTTTTTT. Its protein product is CASTTQGSGDTGELFF. The chain carries TRBV12-3 or TRBV12-4 and TRBJ2-2; TRBD2 matches at 8 bases. The V segment lost 7 bases and the J segment 3 bases; nucleotides outside the gene matches: 10. CDR3 length: 16 amino acids.

A single count supports this clonotype. The CDR3 here is CASSLARGRHTEAFF. DNA for the CDR3: TGTGCCAGCAGCTTAGCAAGGGGCAGGCACACTGAAGCTTTCTTT. The chain is built from TRBV7-2 and TRBJ1-1, with TRBD1 as a possible D gene (5 bases). Germline-derived CDR1 and CDR2 are SGHTA and FQGNSA. V dropped 0 bases and J dropped 3 bases, with 11 bases sitting between them. This CDR3 spans 15 amino acids.

The rearrangement links TRBV7-9 to TRBJ2-7; D is uncertain. V lost 5 bases and J lost 4, with 21 bases in between. This CDR3 contains 16 residues. CDR1 and CDR2 from the germline V gene are SEHNR and FQNEAQ (reference sequence). The CDR3 bases are TGTGCCAGCAGCGTCGCCGTCCTAGGCATATCTTACGAGCAGTACTTC. Translated: CASSVAVLGISYEQYF.

The chain has TRBV6-2 or TRBV6-3 and TRBJ2-5, with no clear D. The CDR3 loop spans 13 amino acids. Germline loops: CDR1 MNHEY, CDR2 SVGEGT. V was cut by 0 bases and J by 0 bases, with 2 bases left in between. This CDR3 reads CASSYSYQETQYF. The DNA for the CDR3 is TGTGCCAGCAGTTACTCATACCAAGAGACCCAGTACTTC.

The chain joins TRBV5-1 to TRBJ2-6, with unresolved D. The CDR3 is 18 amino acids. V was shortened by 1 base and J by 0 bases, with 14 bases between the two germline ends. In germline, CDR1 is SGHRS, CDR2 YFSETQ. The DNA for the CDR3 is TGCGCCAGCAGCTTGAGCATCTATGGTGACTCTGGGGCCAACGTCCTGACTTTC. It specifies CASSLSIYGDSGANVLTF.

The V call is TRBV7-9, the J call TRBJ1-1; 8 bases match TRBD1. Germline CDR1 SEHNR, CDR2 FQNEAQ (reference sequence). Trimming cost V 5 bases and J 4 bases; bases outside gene matches: 9. The CDR3 extends over 15 amino acids. Here the CDR3 DNA reads TGTGCCAGCAGCGACACAGGGGGTATAGGCACTGAAGCTTTCTTT. Translating gives CASSDTGGIGTEAFF. The full variable domain, its missing parts supplied by reference TRBV7-9 and TRBJ1-1, is DTGVSQNPRHKITKRGQNVTFRCDPISEHNRLYWYRQTLGQGPEFLTYFQNEAQLEKSRLLSDRFSAERPKGSFSTLEIQRTEQGDSAMYLCASSDTGGIGTEAFFGQGTRLTVV.

This chain connects TRBV5-1 to TRBJ1-5; D gene uncertain. Trimming left V 4 bases short and J 0 bases short, with 17 bases between. This CDR3 has 17 residues. Germline CDR1 SGHRS, CDR2 YFSETQ. In nucleotides, the CDR3 is TGCGCCAGCAGCGTAGCGCCCTGGGGTCCTAGCAATCAGCCCCAGCATTTT. Translation gives CASSVAPWGPSNQPQHF.

The chain combines TRBV9 with TRBJ2-4; 7 bases match TRBD1. The V gene's germline CDR1 is SGDLS and CDR2 YYNGEE. The CDR3 consists of 15 residues. Trimming took 3 bases from V and 12 from J; bases not matched to a gene: 15. CDR3 coding DNA: TGTGCCAGCAGCGGTAGCCGGACAGGTGAAGGGTCTCAGTACTTC. It translates to CASSGSRTGEGSQYF. Based on the CDR3 plus reference TRBV9 and TRBJ2-4, the full variable domain is DSGVTQTPKHLITATGQRVTLRCSPRSGDLSVYWYQQSLDQGLQFLIQYYNGEERAKGNILERFSAQQFPDLHSELNLSSLELGDSALYFCASSGSRTGEGSQYFGAGTRLSVL.